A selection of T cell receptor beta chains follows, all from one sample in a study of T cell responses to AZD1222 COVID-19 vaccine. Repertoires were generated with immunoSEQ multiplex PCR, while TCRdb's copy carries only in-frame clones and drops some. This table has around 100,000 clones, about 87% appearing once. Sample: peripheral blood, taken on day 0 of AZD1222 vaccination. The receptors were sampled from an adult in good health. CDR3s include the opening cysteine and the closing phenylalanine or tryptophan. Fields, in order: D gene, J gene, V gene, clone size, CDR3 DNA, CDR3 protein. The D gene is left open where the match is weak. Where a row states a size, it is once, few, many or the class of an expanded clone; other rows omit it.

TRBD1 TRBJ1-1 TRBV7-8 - TGTGCCAGCCAAACCAGGGGGAGAGGGTCGAGGAACACTGAAGCTTTCTTT CASQTRGRGSRNTEAFF
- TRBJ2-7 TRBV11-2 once TGTGCCAGCAGCTTAGGGGTCGGGGGGCGCTCCGAGCAGTACTTC CASSLGVGGRSEQYF
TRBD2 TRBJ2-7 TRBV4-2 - TGTGCCAGCAGCCAAGAGAGGGCTAGCGGGACCTACGAGCAGTACTTC CASSQERASGTYEQYF
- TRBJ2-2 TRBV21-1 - TGTGCCAGCAGCAGGGTGACGGGGGCCGGGTCGAACGGCGGGGAGCTGTTTTTT CASSRVTGAGSNGGELFF
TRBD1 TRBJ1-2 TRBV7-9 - TGTGCCAGCAGCTCCCCCGACAGGGTGGGTAGTGGCTACACCTTC CASSSPDRVGSGYTF
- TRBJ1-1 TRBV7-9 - TGTGCCAGCAGCTCAGGGGCCAGCATGAACACTGAAGCTTTCTTT CASSSGASMNTEAFF
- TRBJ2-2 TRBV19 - TGTGCCAGTAGAAATGAGCAGGGAAGATGGTGGAGCGGGGAGCTGTTTTTT CASRNEQGRWWSGELFF
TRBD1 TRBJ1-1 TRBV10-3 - TGTGCCATCAGTGAGCCGGACAGGGGGAACACTGAAGCTTTCTTT CAISEPDRGNTEAFF
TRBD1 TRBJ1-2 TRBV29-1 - TGCAGCGTCCAAGGGACAGTTAACCCTGGCTACACCTTC CSVQGTVNPGYTF
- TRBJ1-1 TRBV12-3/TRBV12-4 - TGTGCCAGCAGTGCGGGCAGGGACACTGAAGCTTTCTTT CASSAGRDTEAFF
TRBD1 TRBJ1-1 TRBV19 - TGTGCGAGCGCCTCACGCAGGGGGCTAAGCACTGAAGCTTTCTTT CASASRRGLSTEAFF
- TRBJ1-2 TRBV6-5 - TGTGCCAGCAGTTTCGGGGAGCTGACTAACTATGGCTACACCTTC CASSFGELTNYGYTF
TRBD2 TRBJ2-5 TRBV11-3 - TGTGCCAGCAGCCAACTAGCGGGGAAGGTGGAGACCCAGTACTTC CASSQLAGKVETQYF
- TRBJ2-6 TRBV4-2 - TGTGCCAGCAGCCAAGAAGGCGGGGCCAACGTCCTGACTTTC CASSQEGGANVLTF
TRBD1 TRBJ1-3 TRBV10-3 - TGTGCCATTGGGACAGGGGATTTAAGAAACACCATATATTTT CAIGTGDLRNTIYF
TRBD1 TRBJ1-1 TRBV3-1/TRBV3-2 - TGTGCCAGCAGCCAACATGTAGGACAGGGGAACACTGAAGCTTTCTTT CASSQHVGQGNTEAFF
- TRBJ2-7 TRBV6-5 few TGTGCCAGCAGCCCGGACTACCTACGCGAGCAGTACTTC CASSPDYLREQYF
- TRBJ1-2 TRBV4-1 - TGCGCCAGCAGCCAAGAAGGGTCGGCCTATGGCTACACCTTC CASSQEGSAYGYTF
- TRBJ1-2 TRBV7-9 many TGTGCCAGCAGCTTGGGACTGTCAAACTATGGCTACACCTTC CASSLGLSNYGYTF
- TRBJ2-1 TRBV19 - TGTGCCAGTACCCCGGGGGCGTACAATGAGCAGTTCTTC CASTPGAYNEQFF
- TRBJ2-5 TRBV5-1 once TGCGCCAGCAGCTTGGGGTCGACTGCGCTAGAGACCCAGTACTTC CASSLGSTALETQYF
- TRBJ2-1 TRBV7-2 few TGTGCCAGCAGCCCAGCGGTGGGTTCAGCCTACAATGAGCAGTTCTTC CASSPAVGSAYNEQFF
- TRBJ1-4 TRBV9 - TGTGCCAGCAGCGTAGCGGTCGGTGGTGAAAAACTGTTTTTT CASSVAVGGEKLFF
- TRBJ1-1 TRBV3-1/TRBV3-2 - TGTGCCAGCAGCCGCACGGACGGAATGAACACTGAAGCTTTCTTT CASSRTDGMNTEAFF
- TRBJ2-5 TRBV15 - TGTGCCACCAGCACCGGCGACGGGACCTTCGGGGAGACCCAGTACTTC CATSTGDGTFGETQYF
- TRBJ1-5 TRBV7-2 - TGTGCCAGCAGCTTTAGGCAGAGCAATCAGCCCCAGCATTTT CASSFRQSNQPQHF
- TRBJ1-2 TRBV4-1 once TGCGCCAGCAGCCAAGATAACTATGGCTACACCTTC CASSQDNYGYTF
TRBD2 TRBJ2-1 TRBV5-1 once TGCGCCAGCAGCCTTGCTAGCGGGGGTTACAATGAGCAGTTCTTC CASSLASGGYNEQFF
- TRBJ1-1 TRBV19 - TGTGCCAGTAGGCATTACTCACCTGACACTGAAGCTTTCTTT CASRHYSPDTEAFF
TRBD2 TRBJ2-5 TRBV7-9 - TGTGCCAGCAGCTCTAGACTAGCGGACCAAGAGACCCAGTACTTC CASSSRLADQETQYF
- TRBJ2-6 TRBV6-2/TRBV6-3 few TGTGCCAGCAGTTTCGGCACCAACGTCCTGACTTTC CASSFGTNVLTF
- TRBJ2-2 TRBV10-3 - TGTGCCATCAGTGAGAGTTGGGCCGGGGAGCTGTTTTTT CAISESWAGELFF
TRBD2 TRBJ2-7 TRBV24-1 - TGTGCCACCAGAGGACTAGACTACGAGCAGTACTTC CATRGLDYEQYF
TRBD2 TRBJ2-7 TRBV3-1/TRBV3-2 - TGTGCCAGCAGCCCCGGGACTAGCGGCTACGAGCAGTACTTC CASSPGTSGYEQYF